This TCR beta chain was obtained from a study of monozygotic twins with inflammatory bowel disease. The length of the CDR3 is 15 residues. The V gene's germline CDR1 is MNHNS and CDR2 SASEGT. TCRalpha along with TCRbeta cDNA was subjected to two nested PCRs lasting around 15 and 9 cycles. Reanalyzing the 5' RACE reads, TCRdb keeps one entry per CDR3 protein, without DNA. The table lists some 99,000 distinct CDR3 sequences, with around an eighth in the top ten. Donors gave about 2.6 ml of blood apiece. Sequenced input: blood. The V and J genes are TRBV6-1 and TRBJ1-1; TCRdb lists TRBD1, though no DNA is available to test this call. This TCR was sampled from a human donor with ulcerative colitis or Crohn's disease, or a healthy co-twin of an affected twin (not recorded which). CDR3 sequence: CASRVPGQGNTEAFF.